The 22 T cell receptor beta chains reported below all come from one sample, sequenced in a study of CD8 T cells in Susac syndrome. It was with random hexamers that about 0.45 to 1 ug RNA was reverse transcribed. TCRdb called the immunoSEQ multiplex PCR reads again in MiXCR, with one record for every CDR3 protein. The table has around 200,000 distinct CDR3 sequences, 85% to 95% seen once. The material sequenced was CD4+ T cells from PBMCs. These receptors were taken from a human donor in good health.

This rearrangement joins TRBV12-3 or TRBV12-4 to TRBJ1-2, with TRBD1 matching 7 bases. After removal of 3 bases from V and 8 bases from J, the junction contained 6 bases not matched to a gene. The CDR3 has 13 residues. The CDR3 sequence is CASSLGTAGGYTF. Written as DNA, the CDR3 is TGTGCCAGCAGTTTGGGGACAGCGGGCGGCTACACCTTC.

This clonotype appeared a few times. J is TRBJ2-5 and V is TRBV20-1; D call uncertain. From germline, CDR1 is DFQATT and CDR2 SNEGSKA (reference sequence). CDR3 size: 11 residues. V was trimmed by 3 bases and J by 5 bases, leaving 7 bases between them. The CDR3 DNA sequence: TGCAGTGCTAGTTTGTCGGAGACCCAGTACTTC. Its translation is CSASLSETQYF.

The chain carries TRBV20-1 and TRBJ1-5; the match to TRBD1 covers 9 bases. This CDR3 region has 14 residues. Unmatched junction bases numbered 4, after V lost 5 bases and J lost 2 bases. Per germline, CDR1 DFQATT and CDR2 SNEGSKA (reference sequence). CDR3 coding DNA: TGCAGTGCTTCGGACAGGGGTCGCAATCAGCCCCAGCATTTT. Its protein product is CSASDRGRNQPQHF.

The chain recombines TRBV24-1 with TRBJ1-2, with TRBD1 matching 11 bases. Germline-derived CDR1 and CDR2 are KGHDR and SFDVKD. This CDR3 has 16 residues. The trim removed 5 bases at V and 7 bases at J, leaving 11 bases unmatched. The chain's CDR3 is CATSGTGGAGPGGYTF. CDR3 nucleotide sequence: TGTGCCACCAGTGGGACAGGGGGCGCTGGGCCAGGTGGCTACACCTTC.

The chain couples TRBV20-1 to TRBJ2-7; D gene uncertain. Between the trimmed V and J ends, which lost 6 bases and 6 bases, there was a span of 12 bases. This CDR3 spans 11 amino acids. CDR1 and CDR2 from the germline V gene are DFQATT and SNEGSKA (reference sequence). DNA for the CDR3: TGCAGTGCGGCCTCGGGTGTCGAGCAGTACGTC. It encodes CSAASGVEQYV.

CDR3 sequence: CSGFRSTLNEQFF. The CDR3 DNA follows: TGCAGTGGGTTCCGGTCCACTCTGAATGAGCAGTTCTTC. The rearrangement uses TRBV20-1 and TRBJ2-1; no definite D call. The CDR3 has 13 amino acids. V shed 7 bases and J shed 7 bases, with 17 bases lying between them. The germline V gene has CDR1 DFQATT and CDR2 SNEGSKA (reference sequence).

The rearrangement uses TRBV6-5 and TRBJ2-4, with D perhaps TRBD1 or TRBD2 (5 bases each). The V gene's germline CDR1 is MNHEY and CDR2 SVGAGI. The CDR3 is 13 amino acids. V was trimmed by 4 bases and J by 15 bases, leaving 19 bases between them. CDR3 residues: CASSSLQTGTRYF. CDR3 nucleotides: TGTGCCAGCAGTTCCCTCCAGACCGGGACGCGGTACTTC.

This clonotype was seen just once. This chain joins TRBV27 and TRBJ2-1; possibly TRBD1 for D (6 bases). This CDR3 comprises 16 residues. Germline CDR1 is MNHEY and CDR2 is SMNVEV (reference sequence). V was clipped by 6 bases and J by 2 bases, with 17 bases between them. In nucleotides, the CDR3 is TGTGCCAGCAGCCCGACAGGAATCCCCCCCTACAATGAGCAGTTCTTC. Encoded protein: CASSPTGIPPYNEQFF.

The V and J genes are TRBV29-1 and TRBJ2-4, with D perhaps given as TRBD1 or TRBD2 (5 bases each). V lost 6 bases, J lost 3 bases, and 18 bases lay in between. CDR3 size: 15 residues. Germline CDR1 is SQVTM and CDR2 is ANQGSEA. The CDR3 sequence is CSVWGMGVGKNIQYF. The CDR3 bases are TGCAGCGTGTGGGGGATGGGAGTGGGCAAAAACATTCAGTACTTC.

V is TRBV6-6 and J is TRBJ1-5, with D perhaps TRBD1 (6 bases). Germline V lookup: CDR1 MNHNY, CDR2 SVGAGI (reference sequence). V was pared by 4 bases and J by 4 bases, with 17 bases between. The CDR3 has 16 amino acids. In DNA, the CDR3 is TGTGCCAGCAGTTTTGCCACGACAGGCCCGAATCAGCCCCAGCATTTT. As protein: CASSFATTGPNQPQHF.

This chain joins TRBV9 and TRBJ1-6; perhaps TRBD1 as D (5 bases). In germline, CDR1 is SGDLS, CDR2 YYNGEE. This CDR3 spans 14 amino acids. With 5 bases removed from V and 4 bases from J, the gap between germline ends came to 10 bases. The CDR3 protein is CASSRDRYNSPLHF. In DNA, the CDR3 is TGTGCCAGCAGTCGAGACAGATATAATTCACCCCTCCACTTT.

V gene TRBV10-3 combines with J gene TRBJ1-5; D possibly corresponds to TRBD1 (5 bases). The germline gives CDR1 ENHRY, CDR2 SYGVKD. CDR3 length: 18 residues. Trimming pared 0 bases from V and 0 bases from J, leaving 15 bases between. The CDR3, as DNA: TGTGCCATCAGTGAGTCGTTGGGGCAGGACCTTAGCAATCAGCCCCAGCATTTT. Amino acid sequence: CAISESLGQDLSNQPQHF.

J is TRBJ1-1 and V is TRBV7-2, with D possibly matching TRBD1 (6 bases). The CDR3 extends over 14 amino acids. Germline CDR1 is SGHTA and CDR2 is FQGNSA. Between the trimmed V and J ends, which lost 5 bases and 0 bases, there was a span of 10 bases. CDR3 in DNA: TGTGCCAGCAGCCCGGGACACATGAACACTGAAGCTTTCTTT. Its translation: CASSPGHMNTEAFF.

The J gene is TRBJ2-1, the V gene TRBV7-2; TRBD1 might be the D (6 bases). The ends were cut back, 1 base at V and 7 bases at J, with 14 bases in the middle. Germline V lookup: CDR1 SGHTA, CDR2 FQGNSA. The CDR3 is made up of 15 amino acids. The CDR3 reads CASSLDAGAANEQFF. CDR3 sequence (DNA): TGTGCCAGCAGCTTAGATGCAGGGGCGGCGAATGAGCAGTTCTTC.

The chain combines TRBV28 with TRBJ2-7; 8 bases are shared with TRBD2. The CDR3 sequence is 13 residues long. The V gene end was trimmed by 7 bases and the J gene end by 2 bases; junction bases not matched to a gene: 4. Germline V gives CDR1 MDHEN, CDR2 SYDVKM. The CDR3 DNA sequence: TGTGCCAGCACGAAGCGGGGGACCTACGAGCAGTACGTC. Its translation is CASTKRGTYEQYV.

Here the CDR3 reads CASSFHRGTGELFF. As DNA, the CDR3 is TGTGCCAGCAGTTTCCACAGGGGTACCGGGGAGCTGTTTTTT. The chain recombines TRBV27 with TRBJ2-2; 7 bases map to TRBD1. The V segment lost 3 bases and the J segment 5 bases; nucleotides outside the gene matches: 3. Per germline, CDR1 MNHEY and CDR2 SMNVEV (reference sequence). The CDR3 has 14 residues.

For the CDR3, the DNA is TGTGCCAGCAGCCAAGATTGGAGAAACGGCTACGAGCAGTACTTC. It yields the protein CASSQDWRNGYEQYF. The chain links TRBV3-1 to TRBJ2-7; no clear D gene. Trimming left V 0 bases short and J 3 bases short, with 12 bases between. The CDR3 has 15 residues. The germline gives CDR1 LGHDT, CDR2 YNNKEL (reference sequence).

The V and J genes are TRBV20-1 and TRBJ1-5; 7 nucleotides agree with TRBD1. The trim removed 3 bases at V and 7 bases at J, leaving 6 bases unmatched. Per germline, CDR1 DFQATT and CDR2 SNEGSKA (reference sequence). CDR3 length: 13 residues. The CDR3 region has the DNA TGCAGTGCTAGTGTGCCAGGGGGACAGCCCCAGCATTTT. It yields the protein CSASVPGGQPQHF.

The chain has TRBV2 and TRBJ1-6, with 7 bases fitting TRBD1. V trimming: 6 bases; J trimming: 6 bases; junction bases outside the gene matches: 2. CDR1 is SNHLY and CDR2 is FYNNEI in the germline V gene. The CDR3 is 13 amino acids. The CDR3 DNA reads TGTGCCAGCAGCGACAGGGTTAATTCACCCCTCCACTTT. As protein: CASSDRVNSPLHF.

J is TRBJ2-1 and V is TRBV7-9; TRBD2 agrees at 13 bases. From germline, CDR1 is SEHNR and CDR2 FQNEAQ (reference sequence). V lost 4 bases to trimming and J lost 6 bases; unmatched junction nucleotides: 3. The CDR3 is 15 amino acids. The DNA for the CDR3 is TGTGCCAGCAGCTACAGGACTAGCGGGAGCAATGAGCAGTTCTTC. Protein product: CASSYRTSGSNEQFF.

The chain uses TRBV30 and TRBJ1-1; maybe TRBD1 (6 bases). Germline CDR1 reads GTSNPN; CDR2 reads SVGIG (reference sequence). The germline V and J ends were trimmed by 3 bases and 1 base, with 18 bases remaining between them. There are 16 residues in the CDR3. The CDR3 nucleotides read TGTGCCTGGAGGGCACGGGTCGGGGGCAAGAACACTGAAGCTTTCTTT. Residues: CAWRARVGGKNTEAFF.

The chain uses TRBV29-1 and TRBJ2-2, with 8 positions matching TRBD2. CDR1 SQVTM and CDR2 ANQGSEA come from the germline V gene. V lost 1 base, J lost 0 bases, and 1 base stayed unmatched. The CDR3 runs 15 residues. The CDR3 is CSVEVGGANTGELFF. The CDR3 nucleotides are TGCAGCGTTGAAGTCGGGGGGGCGAACACCGGGGAGCTGTTTTTT.